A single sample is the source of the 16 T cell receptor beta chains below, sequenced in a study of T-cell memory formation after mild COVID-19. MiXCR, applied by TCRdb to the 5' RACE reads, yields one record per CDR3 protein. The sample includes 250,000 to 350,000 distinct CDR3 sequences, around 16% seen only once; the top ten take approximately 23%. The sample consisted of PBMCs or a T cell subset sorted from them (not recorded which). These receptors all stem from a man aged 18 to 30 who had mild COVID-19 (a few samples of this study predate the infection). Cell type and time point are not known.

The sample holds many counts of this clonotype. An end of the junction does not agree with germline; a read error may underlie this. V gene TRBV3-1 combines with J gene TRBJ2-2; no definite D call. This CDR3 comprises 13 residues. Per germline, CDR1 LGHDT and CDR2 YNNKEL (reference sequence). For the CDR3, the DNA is TGCGCCAGCAGCCAAGCGTCCACCGGGGAGCTGTTTTTT. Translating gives CASSQASTGELFF.

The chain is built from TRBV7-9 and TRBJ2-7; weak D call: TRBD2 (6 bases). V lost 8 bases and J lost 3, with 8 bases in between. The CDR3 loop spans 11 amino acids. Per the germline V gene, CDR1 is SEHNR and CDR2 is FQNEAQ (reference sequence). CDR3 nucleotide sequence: TGTGCCAGCCGTAGCGGCTACGAGCAGTACTTC. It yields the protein CASRSGYEQYF.

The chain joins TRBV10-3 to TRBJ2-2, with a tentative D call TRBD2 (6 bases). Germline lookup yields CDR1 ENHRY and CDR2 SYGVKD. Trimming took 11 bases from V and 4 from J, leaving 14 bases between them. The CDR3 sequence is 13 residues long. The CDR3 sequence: CALRRDSTGELFF. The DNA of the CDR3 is TGTGCCTTACGCCGGGACTCCACCGGGGAGCTGTTTTTT.

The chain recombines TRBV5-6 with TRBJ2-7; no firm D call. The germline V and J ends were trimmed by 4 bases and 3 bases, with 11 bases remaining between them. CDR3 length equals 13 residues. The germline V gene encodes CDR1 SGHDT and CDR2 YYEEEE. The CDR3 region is CASSRRLIYEQYV. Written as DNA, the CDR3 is TGTGCCAGCAGCCGGCGACTCATCTACGAGCAGTACGTC.

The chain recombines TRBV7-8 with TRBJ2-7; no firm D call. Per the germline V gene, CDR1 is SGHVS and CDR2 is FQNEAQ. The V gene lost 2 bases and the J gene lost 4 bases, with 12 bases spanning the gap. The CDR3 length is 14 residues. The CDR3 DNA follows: TGTGCCAGCAGCTTAAATCGTCCAGAATACGAGCAGTACGTC. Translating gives CASSLNRPEYEQYV.

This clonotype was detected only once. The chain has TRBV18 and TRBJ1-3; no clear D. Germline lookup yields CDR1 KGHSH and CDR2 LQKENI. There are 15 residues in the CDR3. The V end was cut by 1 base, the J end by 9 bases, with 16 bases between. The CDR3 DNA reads TGTGCCAGCTCACCACAGGGAGGACCCGAGGGCACCATATATTTT. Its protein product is CASSPQGGPEGTIYF.

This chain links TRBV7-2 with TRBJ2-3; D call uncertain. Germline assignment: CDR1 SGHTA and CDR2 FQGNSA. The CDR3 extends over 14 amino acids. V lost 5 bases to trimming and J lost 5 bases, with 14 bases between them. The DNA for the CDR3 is TGTGCCAGCAGCCCCCGCCACAGCGAAGATACGCAGTATTTT. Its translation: CASSPRHSEDTQYF. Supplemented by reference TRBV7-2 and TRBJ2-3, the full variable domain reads GAGVSQSPSNKVTEKGKDVELRCDPISGHTALYWYRQSLGQGLEFLIYFQGNSAPDKSGLPSDRFSAERTGGSVSTLTIQRTQQEDSAVYLCASSPRHSEDTQYFGPGTRLTVL.

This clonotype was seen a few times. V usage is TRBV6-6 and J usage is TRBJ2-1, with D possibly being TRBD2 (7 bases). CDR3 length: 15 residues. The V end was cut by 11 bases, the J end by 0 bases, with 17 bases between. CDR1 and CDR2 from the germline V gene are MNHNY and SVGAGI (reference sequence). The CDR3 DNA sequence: TGTGCCTCCTTAGGGGGGGCCAGCTCCTACAATGAGCAGTTCTTC. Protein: CASLGGASSYNEQFF.

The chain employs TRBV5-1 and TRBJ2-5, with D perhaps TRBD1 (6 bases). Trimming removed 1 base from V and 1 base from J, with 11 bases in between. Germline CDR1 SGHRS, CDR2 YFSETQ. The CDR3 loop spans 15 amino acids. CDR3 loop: CASSLTGTSQETQYF. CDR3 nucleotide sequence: TGCGCCAGCAGCTTGACCGGGACATCCCAAGAGACCCAGTACTTC. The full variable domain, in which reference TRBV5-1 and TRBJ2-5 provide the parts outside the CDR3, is KAGVTQTPRYLIKTRGQQVTLSCSPISGHRSVSWYQQTPGQGLQFLFEYFSETQRNKGNFPGRFSGRQFSNSRSEMNVSTLELGDSALYLCASSLTGTSQETQYFGPGTRLLVL.

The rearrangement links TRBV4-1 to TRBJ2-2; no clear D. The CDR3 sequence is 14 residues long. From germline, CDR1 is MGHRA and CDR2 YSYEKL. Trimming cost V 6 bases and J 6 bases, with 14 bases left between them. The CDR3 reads CASSPWGASGELFF. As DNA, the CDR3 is TGCGCCAGCAGTCCCTGGGGTGCGTCCGGGGAGCTGTTTTTT.

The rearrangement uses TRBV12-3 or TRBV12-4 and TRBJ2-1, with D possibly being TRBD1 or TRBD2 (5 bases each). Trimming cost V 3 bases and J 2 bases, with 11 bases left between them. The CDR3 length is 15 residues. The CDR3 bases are TGTGCCAGCAGTTTGGAAACGGGACCCTACAATGAGCAGTTCTTC. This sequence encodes CASSLETGPYNEQFF.

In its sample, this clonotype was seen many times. This CDR3 is CASGDLAGVDTGELFF. The CDR3, as DNA: TGCGCCAGCGGAGATCTAGCGGGGGTTGACACCGGGGAGCTGTTTTTT. The chain uses TRBV4-3 and TRBJ2-2; 10 bases agree with TRBD2. Looked up from germline, CDR1 is LGHNA and CDR2 is YSLEER. V lost 8 bases and J lost 3; bases outside the gene matches: 9. The CDR3 is 16 residues long.

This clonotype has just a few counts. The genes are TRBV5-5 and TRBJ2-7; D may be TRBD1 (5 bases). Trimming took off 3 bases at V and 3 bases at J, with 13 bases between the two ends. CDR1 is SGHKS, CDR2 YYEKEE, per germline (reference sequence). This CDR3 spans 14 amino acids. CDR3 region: CASSWGLPNYEQYV. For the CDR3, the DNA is TGTGCCAGCAGCTGGGGCCTCCCTAACTACGAGCAGTACGTC.

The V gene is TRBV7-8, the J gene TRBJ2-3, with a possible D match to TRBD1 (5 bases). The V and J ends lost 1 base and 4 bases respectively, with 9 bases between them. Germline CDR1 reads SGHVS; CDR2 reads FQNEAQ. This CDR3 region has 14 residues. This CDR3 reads CASSLDQGPDTQYF. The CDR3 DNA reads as TGTGCCAGCAGCTTAGACCAGGGCCCAGATACGCAGTATTTT.

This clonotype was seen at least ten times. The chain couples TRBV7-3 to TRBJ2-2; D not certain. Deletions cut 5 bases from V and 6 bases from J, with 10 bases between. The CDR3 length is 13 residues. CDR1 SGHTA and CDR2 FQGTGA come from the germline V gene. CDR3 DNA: TGTGCCAGCAGCCGACCCCATTCCGGGGAGCTGTTTTTT. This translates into CASSRPHSGELFF.

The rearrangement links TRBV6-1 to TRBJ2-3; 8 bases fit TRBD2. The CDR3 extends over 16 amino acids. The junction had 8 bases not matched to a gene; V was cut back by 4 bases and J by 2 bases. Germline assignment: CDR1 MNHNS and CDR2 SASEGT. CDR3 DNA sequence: TGTGCCAGCAGTGTTCTAGCGGGCCCCGACACAGATACGCAGTATTTT. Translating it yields CASSVLAGPDTDTQYF.